This is a list of T cell receptor beta chains from one sample in a study of cytomegalovirus exposure and HLA in healthy donors. Measured with immunoSEQ multiplex PCR; TCRdb has only the in-frame clones, and not every one. In the table there are more than 80,000 clones, over 75% of which are singletons. The sequenced sample was PBMCs. The origin of the receptors is a man in his sixties in good health and CMV-seronegative. Both conserved end residues are part of each CDR3. Fields, in order: CDR3 protein, CDR3 DNA, D gene, J gene, clone size, V gene. The D gene is left open where the match is weak. Size is omitted from some rows. Given values are once, few, many or a class for expanded clones.

CDR3: CAIGDSWRGYTF; DNA: TGTGCCATCGGGGACTCATGGAGGGGCTACACCTTC; D: -; J: TRBJ1-2; size: once; V: TRBV28
CDR3: CASRGGGGGTQYF; DNA: TGTGCCAGCAGAGGGGGTGGGGGGGGCACGCAGTATTTT; D: -; J: TRBJ2-3; size: -; V: TRBV2
CDR3: CASSADVSKTQYF; DNA: TGTGCCAGCTCAGCCGACGTTAGCAAGACCCAGTACTTC; D: -; J: TRBJ2-5; size: -; V: TRBV18
CDR3: CASSLHGGNYGYTF; DNA: TGCGCCAGCAGCCTACACGGGGGAAACTATGGCTACACCTTC; D: -; J: TRBJ1-2; size: -; V: TRBV5-1
CDR3: CASSPDRTYYTF; DNA: TGTGCCAGCTCACCAGACAGGACCTACTACACCTTC; D: -; J: TRBJ1-2; size: -; V: TRBV18
CDR3: CASSLPKDRLQETQYF; DNA: TGCGCCAGCAGCCTGCCGAAGGACAGACTTCAAGAGACCCAGTACTTC; D: -; J: TRBJ2-5; size: -; V: TRBV5-1
CDR3: CASSHSTGGPGELFF; DNA: TGCGCCAGCAGCCATTCTACAGGGGGCCCCGGGGAGCTGTTTTTT; D: TRBD1; J: TRBJ2-2; size: few; V: TRBV4-3
CDR3: CASSPTGHYGYTF; DNA: TGTGCCAGCAGTCCGACAGGGCACTATGGCTACACCTTC; D: TRBD1; J: TRBJ1-2; size: -; V: TRBV4-2
CDR3: CASSTRGGTDTQYF; DNA: TGTGCCAGCAGCACGCGGGGGGGCACAGATACGCAGTATTTT; D: TRBD2; J: TRBJ2-3; size: -; V: TRBV9
CDR3: CASSLMGGGTEAFF; DNA: TGTGCCAGCAGCTTAATGGGGGGTGGCACTGAAGCTTTCTTT; D: -; J: TRBJ1-1; size: once; V: TRBV7-9
CDR3: CASSTNGQLNTGELFF; DNA: TGTGCCAGCAGCACCAACGGACAATTGAACACCGGGGAGCTGTTTTTT; D: -; J: TRBJ2-2; size: -; V: TRBV11-2
CDR3: CASRPVPQGLGRQPQHF; DNA: TGTGCCAGCAGACCCGTCCCACAGGGTCTGGGCAGACAGCCCCAGCATTTT; D: -; J: TRBJ1-5; size: -; V: TRBV2
CDR3: CASSKVAGRNQPQHF; DNA: TGTGCCAGTAGTAAGGTAGCGGGGCGCAATCAGCCCCAGCATTTT; D: -; J: TRBJ1-5; size: few; V: TRBV19
CDR3: CASSPHDTPPYEQYF; DNA: TGCGCCAGCAGCCCCCACGACACCCCACCCTACGAGCAGTACTTC; D: -; J: TRBJ2-7; size: -; V: TRBV4-1
CDR3: CASSFSRGRSSGNTIYF; DNA: TGTGCCAGCAGTTTTAGCAGGGGGCGAAGTTCTGGAAACACCATATATTTT; D: TRBD1; J: TRBJ1-3; size: -; V: TRBV11-2
CDR3: CATSTFGGGFRNEQFF; DNA: TGTGCCACCAGCACCTTCGGGGGGGGGTTCCGCAATGAGCAGTTCTTC; D: TRBD2; J: TRBJ2-1; size: few; V: TRBV15
CDR3: CASSSGVNYGYTF; DNA: TGTGCCAGCTCCTCCGGGGTTAACTATGGCTACACCTTC; D: -; J: TRBJ1-2; size: -; V: TRBV2